This section outlines one T cell receptor beta chain sequence together with its context. The record originates from a study of human T cells and chemical hapten exposure. Time point indicated: patch test 1, 2 weeks after DPC sensitization. Treatment here: therapeutic diphenylcyclopropenone sensitization with weekly scalp DPC. Unfractionated whole blood served as the source for total RNA extraction. People who gave samples had alopecia, were 18 to 70 years old, and were suitable for DPC. The library tagged each cDNA molecule with unique molecular identifiers. Original data processing: Per sample, the median was 95,638 TCRs, with values from 23,224 to 690,600. From the RACE reads, TCRdb called clonotypes with MiXCR, one entry per CDR3 protein. In this record, the V and J calls reflect TCRdb's handling and not the investigators' own analysis. This table holds approximately 34,000 distinct CDR3 sequences, over 5.5% found once.

Trimming took off 5 bases at V and 5 bases at J, with 11 bases between the two ends. In germline, CDR1 is SGHAT, CDR2 FQNNGV. This CDR3 has 13 residues. The clonotype comes from a woman aged 25 to 39 with alopecia areata. Some clones in this sample may be carry-over from other donors' samples. The sample here was whole blood, taken in connection with sensitization to the hapten diphenylcyclopropenone (DPC). V is TRBV11-2 and J is TRBJ2-3; no clear D. The CDR3: CASSPYPRDTQYF. The CDR3 coding sequence is TGTGCCAGCAGCCCATACCCACGAGATACGCAGTATTTT.